These 3 T cell receptor beta chains were all obtained from the same sample, sequenced in a study of blood T cells in healthy people across ages. Together with a sample-barcoded 5' primer, a J-beta primer mix was included in a second PCR lasting about 7 to 12 cycles. TCRdb called the 5' RACE reads again in MiXCR, with one record for every CDR3 protein. The table includes approximately 810,000 distinct CDR3 sequences, 25% to 30% detected once. Input material: blood. Receptors were obtained from an elderly woman in good health.

This clonotype was counted only a few times. A much larger clone differs by one base, so this may be a read error. This chain links TRBV20-1 with TRBJ2-5; D is perhaps TRBD1 or TRBD2 (5 bases each). V shed 6 bases and J shed 4 bases, with 12 bases lying between them. CDR1 and CDR2 from the germline V gene are DFQATT and SNEGSKA (reference sequence). CDR3 length: 12 amino acids. CDR3: CSAGTSRETQYF. For the CDR3, the DNA is TGCAGTGCGGGGACCTCCCGAGAGACCCAGTACTTC.

J is TRBJ2-7 and V is TRBV20-1; TRBD2 matches at 9 bases. The better agreement between TRBJ2-5 and the DNA end casts doubt on the J call. This CDR3 comprises 15 residues. Germline lookup yields CDR1 DFQATT and CDR2 SNEGSKA (reference sequence). CDR3 in amino acids: CSARVSGSSQETQYF. The CDR3, as DNA: TGCAGTGCTAGAGTTAGCGGGAGTTCACAAGAGACCCAGTACTTC.

Many counts were recorded for this clonotype. V gene TRBV7-2 combines with J gene TRBJ2-3; 10 nucleotides agree with TRBD2. Germline loops: CDR1 SGHTA, CDR2 FQGNSA. V trimming: 5 bases; J trimming: 7 bases; junction bases outside the gene matches: 6. The CDR3 is made up of 14 amino acids. The CDR3 bases are TGTGCCAGCAGCACAGCGGGGGGGCCTAATACGCAGTATTTT. This sequence encodes CASSTAGGPNTQYF.